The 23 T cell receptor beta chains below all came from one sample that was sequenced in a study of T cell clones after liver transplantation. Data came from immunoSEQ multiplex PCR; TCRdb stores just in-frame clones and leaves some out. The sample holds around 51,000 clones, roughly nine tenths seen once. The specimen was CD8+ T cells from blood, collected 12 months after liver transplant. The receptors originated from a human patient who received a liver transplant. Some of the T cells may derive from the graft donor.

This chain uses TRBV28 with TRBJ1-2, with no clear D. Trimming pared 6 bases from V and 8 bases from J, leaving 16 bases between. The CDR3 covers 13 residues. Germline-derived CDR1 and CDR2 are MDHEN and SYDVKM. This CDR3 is CASSPLGRSGYTF. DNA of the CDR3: TGTGCCAGCAGCCCCTTGGGCCGTAGCGGCTACACCTTC.

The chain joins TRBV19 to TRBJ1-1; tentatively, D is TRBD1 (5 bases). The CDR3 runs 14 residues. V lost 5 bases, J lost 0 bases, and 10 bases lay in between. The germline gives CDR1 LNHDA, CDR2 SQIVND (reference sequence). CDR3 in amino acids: CASSYGTVNTEAFF. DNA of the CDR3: TGTGCCAGTAGTTACGGGACGGTGAACACTGAAGCTTTCTTT.

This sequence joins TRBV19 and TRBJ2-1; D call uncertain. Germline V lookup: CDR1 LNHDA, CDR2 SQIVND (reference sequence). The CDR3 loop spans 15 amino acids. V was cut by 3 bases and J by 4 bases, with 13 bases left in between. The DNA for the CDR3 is TGTGCCAGTAGTATGACCAGCTATACTTACAATGAGCAGTTCTTC. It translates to CASSMTSYTYNEQFF.

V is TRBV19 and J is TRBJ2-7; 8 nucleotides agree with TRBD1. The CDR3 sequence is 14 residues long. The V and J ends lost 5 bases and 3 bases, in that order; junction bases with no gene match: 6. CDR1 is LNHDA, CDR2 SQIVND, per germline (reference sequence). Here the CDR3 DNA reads TGTGCCAGTAGTGAATGGACAGGGAACTACGAGCAGTACTTC. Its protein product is CASSEWTGNYEQYF.

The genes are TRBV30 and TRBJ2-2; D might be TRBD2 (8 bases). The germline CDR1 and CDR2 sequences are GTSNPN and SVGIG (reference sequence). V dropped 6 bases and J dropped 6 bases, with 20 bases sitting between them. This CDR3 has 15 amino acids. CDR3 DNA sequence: TGTGCCTGTCCCAGGGGGACTAGTGGATCCGGGGAGCTGTTTTTT. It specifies CACPRGTSGSGELFF.

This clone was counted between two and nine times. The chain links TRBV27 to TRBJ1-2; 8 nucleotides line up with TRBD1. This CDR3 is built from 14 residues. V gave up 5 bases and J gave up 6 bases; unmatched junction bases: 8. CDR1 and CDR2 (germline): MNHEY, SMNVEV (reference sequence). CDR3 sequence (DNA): TGTGCCAGCAGTGACAGACAGGGGTGGAATGGCTACACCTTC. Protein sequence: CASSDRQGWNGYTF.

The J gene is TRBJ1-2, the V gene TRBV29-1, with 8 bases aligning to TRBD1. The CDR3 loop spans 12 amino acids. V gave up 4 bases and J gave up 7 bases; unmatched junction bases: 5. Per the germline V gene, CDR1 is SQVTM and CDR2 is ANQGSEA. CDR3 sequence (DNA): TGCAGCGTTGCGGGACAGGAAGGTGGCTACACCTTC. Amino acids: CSVAGQEGGYTF.

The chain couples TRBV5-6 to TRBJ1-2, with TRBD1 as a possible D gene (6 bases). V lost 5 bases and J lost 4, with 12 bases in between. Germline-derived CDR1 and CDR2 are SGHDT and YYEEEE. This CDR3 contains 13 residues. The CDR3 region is CASREQGGYGYTF. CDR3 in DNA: TGTGCCAGCAGGGAACAGGGAGGCTATGGCTACACCTTC.

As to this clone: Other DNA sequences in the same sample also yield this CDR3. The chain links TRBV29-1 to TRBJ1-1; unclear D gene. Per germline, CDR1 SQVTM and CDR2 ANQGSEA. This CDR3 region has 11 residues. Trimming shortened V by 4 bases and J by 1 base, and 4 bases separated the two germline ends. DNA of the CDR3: TGCAGCGTTGGGCGGAACACTGAAGCTTTCTTT. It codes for CSVGRNTEAFF.

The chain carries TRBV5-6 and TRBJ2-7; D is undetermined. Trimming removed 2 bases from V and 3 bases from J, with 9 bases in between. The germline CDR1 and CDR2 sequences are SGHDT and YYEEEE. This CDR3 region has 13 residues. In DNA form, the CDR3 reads TGTGCCAGCAGCTTTGGGTCTTACTACGAGCAGTACTTC. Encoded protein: CASSFGSYYEQYF.

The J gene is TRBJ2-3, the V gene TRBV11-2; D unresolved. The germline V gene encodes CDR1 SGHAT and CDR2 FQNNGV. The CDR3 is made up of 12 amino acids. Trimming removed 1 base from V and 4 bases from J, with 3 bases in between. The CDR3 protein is CASSLVADTQYF. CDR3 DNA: TGTGCCAGCAGCTTAGTAGCAGATACGCAGTATTTT.

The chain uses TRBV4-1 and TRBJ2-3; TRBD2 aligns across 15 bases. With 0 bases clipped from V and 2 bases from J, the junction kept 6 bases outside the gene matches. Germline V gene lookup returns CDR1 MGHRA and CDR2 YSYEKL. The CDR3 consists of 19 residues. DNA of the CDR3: TGCGCCAGCAGCCAAGACCCCGGACTAGCGGGAGGGCCCACAGATACGCAGTATTTT. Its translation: CASSQDPGLAGGPTDTQYF.

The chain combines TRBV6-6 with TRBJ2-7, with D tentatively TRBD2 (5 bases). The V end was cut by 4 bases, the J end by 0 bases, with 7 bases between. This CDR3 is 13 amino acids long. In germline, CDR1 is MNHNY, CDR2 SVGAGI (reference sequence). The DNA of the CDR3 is TGTGCCAGCAGTTCTAGCCTCTCCTACGAGCAGTACTTC. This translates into CASSSSLSYEQYF.

In DNA, the CDR3 is TGTGCCAGCAGCTCCTTACAGGGGGAGGACTATGGCTACACCTTC. It encodes CASSSLQGEDYGYTF. V and J are TRBV7-9 and TRBJ1-2, with 8 bases aligning to TRBD1. Germline-derived CDR1 and CDR2 are SEHNR and FQNEAQ (reference sequence). V was pared by 4 bases and J by 3 bases, with 7 bases of the junction left unmatched. This CDR3 contains 15 residues.

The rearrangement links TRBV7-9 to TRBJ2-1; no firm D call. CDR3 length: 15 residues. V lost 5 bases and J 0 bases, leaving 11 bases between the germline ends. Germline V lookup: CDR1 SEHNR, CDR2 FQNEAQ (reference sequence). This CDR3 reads CASSPLRFSYNEQFF. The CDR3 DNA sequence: TGTGCCAGCAGCCCTCTTCGGTTCTCCTACAATGAGCAGTTCTTC.

CDR3 region: CASRLRGRDYGYTF. The CDR3 DNA reads TGTGCCAGCAGACTTAGGGGGCGGGACTATGGCTACACCTTC. V and J are TRBV28 and TRBJ1-2, with 7 positions matching TRBD1. Germline V gene sequence: CDR1 MDHEN, CDR2 SYDVKM. J lost 3 bases, V lost 6 bases, and 7 bases had no gene match. The CDR3 is 14 residues long.

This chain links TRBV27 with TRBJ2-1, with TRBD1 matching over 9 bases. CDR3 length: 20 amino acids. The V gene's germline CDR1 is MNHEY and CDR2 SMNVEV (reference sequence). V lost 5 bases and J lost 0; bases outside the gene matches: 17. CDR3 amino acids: CASSPTDRGKVPSSYNEQFF. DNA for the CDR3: TGTGCCAGCAGTCCGACGGACAGGGGAAAGGTGCCTAGCTCCTACAATGAGCAGTTCTTC.

CDR3 amino acids: CASSLVTGSPAKNIQYF. Written as DNA, the CDR3 is TGTGCCAGCAGCTTAGTGACAGGGTCTCCAGCCAAAAACATTCAGTACTTC. The V call is TRBV7-9, the J call TRBJ2-4, with 7 bases lining up with TRBD1. Germline values: CDR1 SEHNR, CDR2 FQNEAQ (reference sequence). This CDR3 comprises 17 residues. Unmatched junction bases numbered 6, after V lost 1 base and J lost 0 bases.

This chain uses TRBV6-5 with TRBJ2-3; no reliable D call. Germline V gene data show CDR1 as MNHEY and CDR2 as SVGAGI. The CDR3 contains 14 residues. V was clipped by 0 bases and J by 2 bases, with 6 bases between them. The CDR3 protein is CASSYSGDTDTQYF. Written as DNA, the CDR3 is TGTGCCAGCAGTTACTCGGGTGACACAGATACGCAGTATTTT.

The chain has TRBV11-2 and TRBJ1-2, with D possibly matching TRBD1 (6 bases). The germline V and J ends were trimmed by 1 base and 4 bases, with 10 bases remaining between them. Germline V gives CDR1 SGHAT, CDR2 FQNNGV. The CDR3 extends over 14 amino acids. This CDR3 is CASSLGGATYGYTF. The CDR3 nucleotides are TGTGCCAGCAGCTTAGGGGGGGCGACCTATGGCTACACCTTC.

This chain's CDR3 is CAISELDSYEQYF. The CDR3, as DNA: TGTGCCATCAGTGAATTGGACAGCTACGAGCAGTACTTC. This chain uses TRBV10-3 with TRBJ2-7, with a tentative D call TRBD1 (6 bases). This CDR3 contains 13 residues. The germline gives CDR1 ENHRY, CDR2 SYGVKD. Trimming cost V 3 bases and J 3 bases, with 9 bases left between them.

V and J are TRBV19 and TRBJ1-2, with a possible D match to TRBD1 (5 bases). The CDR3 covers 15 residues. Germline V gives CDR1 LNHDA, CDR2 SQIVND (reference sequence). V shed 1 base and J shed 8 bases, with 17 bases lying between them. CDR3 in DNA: TGTGCCAGTAGTATAGGAGTCGGGGCCTCGGAGGGCTACACCTTC. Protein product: CASSIGVGASEGYTF.

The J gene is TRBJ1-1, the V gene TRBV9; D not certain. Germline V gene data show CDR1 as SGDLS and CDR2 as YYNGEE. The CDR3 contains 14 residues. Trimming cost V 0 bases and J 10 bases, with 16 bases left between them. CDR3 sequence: CASSVGVRGGRAFF. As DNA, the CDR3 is TGTGCCAGCAGCGTAGGGGTACGGGGAGGAAGAGCTTTCTTT.